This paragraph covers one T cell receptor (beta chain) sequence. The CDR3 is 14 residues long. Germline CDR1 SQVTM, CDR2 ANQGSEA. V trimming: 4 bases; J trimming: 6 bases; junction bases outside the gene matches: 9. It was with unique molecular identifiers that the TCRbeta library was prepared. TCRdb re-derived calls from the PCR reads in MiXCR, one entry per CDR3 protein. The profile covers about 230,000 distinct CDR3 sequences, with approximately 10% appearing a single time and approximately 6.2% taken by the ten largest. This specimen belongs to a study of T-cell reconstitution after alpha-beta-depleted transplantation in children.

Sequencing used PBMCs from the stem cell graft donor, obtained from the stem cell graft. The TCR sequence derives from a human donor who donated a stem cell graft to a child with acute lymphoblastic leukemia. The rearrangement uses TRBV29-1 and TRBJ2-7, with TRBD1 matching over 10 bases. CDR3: CSVVFLDRGGEQYF. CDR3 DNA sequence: TGCAGCGTTGTGTTCTTGGACAGGGGGGGCGAGCAGTACTTC.